These 6 T cell receptor beta chains were all obtained from the same sample, sequenced in a study of blood T cell repertoires in COVID-19. Assay: immunoSEQ multiplex PCR; the TCRdb copy retains only in-frame clones and omits some. The table lists around 100,000 clones, 81% of them singletons. The sequencing input was peripheral blood. Source of these receptors: an elderly man with COVID-19, enrolled during active disease.

This clone was detected once. The gene calls are TRBV24-1 and TRBJ2-6; TRBD1 agrees at 9 bases. The CDR3 extends over 15 amino acids. Germline CDR1 reads KGHDR; CDR2 reads SFDVKD. J lost 4 bases, V lost 9 bases, and 6 bases had no gene match. In DNA, the CDR3 is TGTGCCACCGGGACAGGGAGAACGGGGGCCAACGTCCTGACTTTC. Amino acids: CATGTGRTGANVLTF.

This sequence joins TRBV7-2 and TRBJ2-5; 7 positions match TRBD2. This CDR3 has 16 amino acids. Germline CDR1 and CDR2: SGHTA and FQGNSA. Germline trimming cut 5 bases from V and 3 bases from J; bases unmatched to any gene: 12. The CDR3 loop is CASSQSRGGKEETQYF. The CDR3 nucleotides read TGTGCCAGCAGCCAAAGTAGGGGAGGGAAAGAAGAGACCCAGTACTTC.

This clone was found a few times. V and J are TRBV28 and TRBJ1-1; D is perhaps TRBD1 (5 bases). CDR3 length equals 13 residues. Between the trimmed V and J ends, which lost 2 bases and 6 bases, there was a span of 10 bases. The germline V gene encodes CDR1 MDHEN and CDR2 SYDVKM. As DNA, the CDR3 is TGTGCCAGCAGTTTACAGGGTAGGGCTGAAGCTTTCTTT. Protein product: CASSLQGRAEAFF.

V and J are TRBV5-4 and TRBJ1-2, with 7 bases identical to TRBD1. This CDR3 is 16 amino acids long. V shed 2 bases, J shed 4 bases, and the junction held 11 bases outside the gene matches. Germline CDR1 reads SGHNT; CDR2 reads YYREEE (reference sequence). This CDR3 is CASSFPTGADGYGYTF. The CDR3, as DNA: TGTGCCAGCAGCTTCCCCACAGGGGCGGACGGCTATGGCTACACCTTC.

The chain recombines TRBV29-1 with TRBJ1-1; 11 nucleotides align to TRBD1. This CDR3 has 15 residues. V lost 4 bases, J lost 4 bases, and 8 bases stayed unmatched. From germline, CDR1 is SQVTM and CDR2 ANQGSEA. CDR3 in amino acids: CSVAQDGTGGTEAFF. CDR3 nucleotides: TGCAGCGTTGCCCAAGATGGGACAGGGGGCACTGAAGCTTTCTTT.

The sample holds one count of this clone. The chain links TRBV28 to TRBJ2-5; tentatively, D is TRBD2 (5 bases). With 4 bases removed from V and 5 bases from J, the gap between germline ends came to 20 bases. CDR3 size: 16 residues. CDR1 MDHEN and CDR2 SYDVKM come from the germline V gene. CDR3 protein: CASSSRSVLAPETQYF. The CDR3 DNA follows: TGTGCCAGCAGTTCTCGTTCAGTTTTAGCGCCGGAGACCCAGTACTTC.